This T cell receptor (beta chain) was sequenced for a study of cytomegalovirus exposure and HLA in healthy donors. This clone has a handful of counts. Its target is unknown. The CDR3 loop spans 15 amino acids. Germline V lookup: CDR1 LNHDA, CDR2 SQIVND (reference sequence). V shed 7 bases, J shed 6 bases, and the junction held 12 bases outside the gene matches. Among the 120 or so subjects of the validation cohort, separate from the roughly 700-subject first cohort, were the donors. Libraries were prepared by immunoSEQ multiplex PCR; TCRdb keeps only in-frame clonotypes and omits some of them. The sample lists 150,000 to 200,000 clones, 70% to 90% seen once, with approximately 2.1% in the top ten. The study's findings and limits: The study labeled under 200 TCR beta chains cytomegalovirus-associated. As was reported, the classifier diagnosed cytomegalovirus status with high specificity and sensitivity.

Sample: PBMCs. V usage is TRBV19 and J usage is TRBJ1-2; TRBD1 agrees at 9 bases. This clonotype was sampled from a woman aged 18-29 years in good health and CMV-seronegative. In DNA, the CDR3 is TGTGCCAGTACCCCATGGGACAGGGAACTGAATGGCTACACCTTC. It encodes CASTPWDRELNGYTF.